The entry that follows covers one T cell receptor (beta chain) sequence. Its specificity is not known. This sample was included in a study of cytomegalovirus exposure and HLA in healthy donors. Overall study: When 398 donors were genotyped, about 86% of them were found to fall in the Caucasian-associated ancestry cluster.

Findings and caveats of the study: Follow-up analysis later connected one missense variant in DCLRE1C with trimming of TCR beta V- and J-genes. DRB1 showed the most TCR associations and HLA-C the fewest in a later analysis, as rates varied by HLA locus. TCR beta sequences reportedly predicted most subjects' HLA-A and HLA-B alleles accurately.

V lost 3 bases to trimming and J lost 4 bases; unmatched junction nucleotides: 6. The CDR3 runs 14 residues. Germline assignment: CDR1 MNHEY and CDR2 SMNVEV (reference sequence). The PCR had 60 Vbeta and 13 Jbeta primers. The assay was immunoSEQ multiplex PCR, and TCRdb's table has in-frame clones only and misses some. This sample carries roughly 97,000 clones, about four fifths of them seen once, and the ten largest clones take about 5.5%. The receptor was derived from a middle-aged man in good health and CMV-seropositive. The chain carries TRBV27 and TRBJ2-7, with 7 nucleotides matching TRBD1. What was sequenced was PBMCs. The CDR3 DNA is TGTGCCAGCAGTTTGAGGGGGCTATTTTACGAGCAGTACTTC. Residues: CASSLRGLFYEQYF.